A single sample is the source of the 8 T cell receptor beta chains below, sequenced in a study of blood T cell repertoires in COVID-19. Only in-frame clones appear in the TCRdb table, and some are missing; sequencing was by immunoSEQ multiplex PCR. The repertoire has approximately 90,000 clones, roughly 86% of them found once; the top ten carry 1.2%. The sample comprised peripheral blood. The source is a woman older than 75 with acute or convalescent COVID-19.

The chain's CDR3 is CASSFTPRDNEQFF. In nucleotides, the CDR3 is TGTGCCAGCAGCTTTACCCCTCGCGACAATGAGCAGTTCTTC. The chain combines TRBV11-3 with TRBJ2-1; D is uncertain. The V gene lost 3 bases and the J gene lost 5 bases, with 11 bases spanning the gap. This CDR3 spans 14 amino acids. Germline assignment: CDR1 SGHNT and CDR2 YENEEA. Looking up the rest from reference TRBV11-3 and TRBJ2-1 gives the full variable domain: EAGVVQSPRYKIIEKKQPVAFWCNPISGHNTLYWYLQNLGQGPELLIRYENEEAVDDSQLPKDRFSAERLKGVDSTLKIQPAELGDSAVYLCASSFTPRDNEQFFGPGTRLTVL.

The chain links TRBV19 to TRBJ2-5, with a tentative D call TRBD1 (6 bases). This CDR3 has 13 amino acids. With 1 base removed from V and 4 bases from J, the gap between germline ends came to 7 bases. Germline assignment: CDR1 LNHDA and CDR2 SQIVND (reference sequence). CDR3 bases: TGTGCCAGTAGTATAGTCAGGGGAGAGACCCAGTACTTC. This codes for CASSIVRGETQYF.

The V call is TRBV5-1, the J call TRBJ2-2, with TRBD1 as a possible D gene (5 bases). The ends were cut back, 5 bases at V and 1 base at J, with 9 bases in the middle. Germline V gene sequence: CDR1 SGHRS, CDR2 YFSETQ. The CDR3 sequence is 14 residues long. The CDR3 DNA follows: TGCGCCAGCAGACCACAGGAGAACACCGGGGAGCTGTTTTTT. It translates to CASRPQENTGELFF.

The rearrangement joins TRBV6-4 to TRBJ1-6; D is unclear. Germline values: CDR1 MRHNA, CDR2 SNTAGT. This CDR3 region has 14 residues. Trimming took 4 bases from V and 4 from J, leaving 8 bases between them. CDR3 in amino acids: CASSVERYNSPLHF. The DNA of the CDR3 is TGTGCCAGCAGTGTTGAGAGATATAATTCACCCCTCCACTTT.

The CDR3 bases are TGTGCCAGCAGCTTAGACGGGGGAAACACCATATATTTT. Protein sequence: CASSLDGGNTIYF. This chain uses TRBV7-2 with TRBJ1-3; D uncertain. CDR1 and CDR2 from the germline V gene are SGHTA and FQGNSA. This CDR3 region has 13 residues. Trimming took off 1 base at V and 4 bases at J, with 5 bases between the two ends.

The chain joins TRBV7-9 to TRBJ2-2; 7 nucleotides align to TRBD1. The germline CDR1 and CDR2 sequences are SEHNR and FQNEAQ (reference sequence). The CDR3 length is 13 residues. J was trimmed by 6 bases and V by 5 bases; bases with no gene match: 3. CDR3 protein: CASSLGGAGELFF. The CDR3 DNA reads as TGTGCCAGCAGCCTAGGGGGCGCCGGGGAGCTGTTTTTT.

The chain combines TRBV2 with TRBJ2-2; no definite D call. Trimming shortened V by 5 bases and J by 2 bases, and 6 bases separated the two germline ends. The CDR3 is made up of 13 amino acids. Germline V gives CDR1 SNHLY, CDR2 FYNNEI. This CDR3 reads CASSTENTGELFF. CDR3 sequence (DNA): TGTGCCAGCAGTACTGAAAACACCGGGGAGCTGTTTTTT. The full variable domain, completed using reference TRBV2 and TRBJ2-2, is EPEVTQTPSHQVTQMGQEVILRCVPISNHLYFYWYRQILGQKVEFLVSFYNNEISEKSEIFDDQFSVERPDGSNFTLKIRSTKLEDSAMYFCASSTENTGELFFGEGSRLTVL.

This chain uses TRBV10-2 with TRBJ2-1; a weak D match, TRBD1 (5 bases). Germline loops: CDR1 WSHSY, CDR2 SAAADI. The CDR3 length is 12 residues. Between the trimmed V and J ends, which lost 6 bases and 11 bases, there was a span of 14 bases. In DNA form, the CDR3 reads TGCGCCAGCAGGACAGCCCAGAGCAAGCAGTTCTTC. Its protein product is CASRTAQSKQFF.